One and the same sample provided the 22 T cell receptor beta chains below, sequenced in a study of blood T cell repertoires in COVID-19. Measured with immunoSEQ multiplex PCR; TCRdb has only the in-frame clones, and not every one. The table lists 200,000 or so clones, 81% of them singletons, with approximately 12% in the top ten. The sample comprised peripheral blood. The receptors come from a woman over 75 with COVID-19, enrolled during active disease.

In its sample, this clone was seen once. This chain uses TRBV28 with TRBJ1-4, with 7 bases lining up with TRBD1. The CDR3 has 11 residues. The ends lost 5 bases at V and 14 bases at J; junction bases unmatched: 5. Per germline, CDR1 MDHEN and CDR2 SYDVKM. This chain's CDR3 is CASSRQGRLFF. CDR3 in DNA: TGTGCCAGCAGTCGACAGGGTAGGCTGTTTTTT.

The V and J genes are TRBV2 and TRBJ1-3; D remains ambiguous. Trimming removed 1 base at V and 0 bases at J, with 7 bases between. The length of the CDR3 is 15 residues. Per germline, CDR1 SNHLY and CDR2 FYNNEI. The CDR3 loop reads CASSEGRISGNTIYF. DNA of the CDR3: TGTGCCAGCAGTGAAGGGCGGATCTCTGGAAACACCATATATTTT.

The rearrangement uses TRBV2 and TRBJ1-3; 8 bases are a match to TRBD1. V was pared by 6 bases and J by 3 bases, with 7 bases of the junction left unmatched. Looked up from germline, CDR1 is SNHLY and CDR2 is FYNNEI. There are 15 residues in the CDR3. The CDR3 spells CASRTQGASGNTIYF. The DNA of the CDR3 is TGTGCCAGCAGGACCCAGGGGGCGAGTGGAAACACCATATATTTT.

This rearrangement joins TRBV5-1 to TRBJ1-1; 7 positions agree with TRBD1. Germline trimming cut 4 bases from V and 5 bases from J; bases unmatched to any gene: 8. Germline lookup yields CDR1 SGHRS and CDR2 YFSETQ. The CDR3 contains 14 residues. The DNA of the CDR3 is TGCGCCAGCAGCCCCCGACAGGGTCGAACTGAAGCTTTCTTT. It specifies CASSPRQGRTEAFF.

V usage is TRBV2 and J usage is TRBJ2-2; possibly TRBD1 for D (6 bases). Germline V gene sequence: CDR1 SNHLY, CDR2 FYNNEI. CDR3 length: 13 residues. Trimming shortened V by 10 bases and J by 4 bases, and 13 bases separated the two germline ends. CDR3 DNA: TGTGCCACTTTGGACAGAACCACCGGGGAGCTGTTTTTT. It encodes CATLDRTTGELFF.

The chain uses TRBV11-1 and TRBJ2-2; 9 bases align to TRBD1. From germline, CDR1 is SGHAT and CDR2 FQDESV (reference sequence). V lost 5 bases to trimming and J lost 5 bases; unmatched junction nucleotides: 3. The CDR3 contains 14 residues. The CDR3 nucleotides are TGTGCCAGCAGCCGGGACAGGGATACCGGGGAGCTGTTTTTT. Amino acids: CASSRDRDTGELFF.

The J gene is TRBJ1-1, the V gene TRBV11-3; 8 bases map to TRBD1. The J segment lost 2 bases and the V segment lost 0 bases, leaving 8 bases of the junction unmatched. This CDR3 contains 17 residues. The germline V gene encodes CDR1 SGHNT and CDR2 YENEEA. The CDR3 DNA follows: TGTGCCAGCAGCTTAGAAGCAGGGGGCGCTCGCAACACTGAAGCTTTCTTT. It codes for CASSLEAGGARNTEAFF.

V is TRBV19 and J is TRBJ1-5; 10 bases are shared with TRBD1. The germline V gene encodes CDR1 LNHDA and CDR2 SQIVND (reference sequence). The junction had 11 bases not matched to a gene; V was cut back by 7 bases and J by 5 bases. The CDR3 runs to 16 residues. The CDR3 nucleotides read TGTGCCAGTACCTTCCGGGACAGGGGTGTGGATCAGCCCCAGCATTTT. Its protein product is CASTFRDRGVDQPQHF.

This chain links TRBV6-5 with TRBJ2-3; TRBD1 agrees at 7 bases. The CDR3 sequence is 15 residues long. Germline V gene data show CDR1 as MNHEY and CDR2 as SVGAGI. Germline trimming cut 6 bases from V and 5 bases from J; bases unmatched to any gene: 11. The CDR3 protein is CASRTQGVGIDTQYF. CDR3 coding DNA: TGTGCCAGCAGAACGCAGGGGGTTGGTATAGATACGCAGTATTTT.

The gene calls are TRBV13 and TRBJ1-4; 7 positions match TRBD1. The CDR3 covers 17 residues. From germline, CDR1 is PRHDT and CDR2 FYEKMQ (reference sequence). V gave up 2 bases and J gave up 8 bases; unmatched junction bases: 14. CDR3: CASSLRALRGPSEKLFF. Here the CDR3 DNA reads TGTGCCAGCAGCTTACGGGCCCTTAGGGGGCCATCGGAAAAACTGTTTTTT.

The gene calls are TRBV9 and TRBJ2-3; D is ambiguous. The CDR3 runs to 13 residues. V lost 0 bases and J lost 4, with 6 bases in between. CDR1 and CDR2 (germline): SGDLS, YYNGEE. CDR3 bases: TGTGCCAGCAGCGTAGTAATCTCAGATACGCAGTATTTT. Its protein product is CASSVVISDTQYF.

This chain uses TRBV7-8 with TRBJ2-1; tentatively, D is TRBD2 (6 bases). CDR1 and CDR2 (germline): SGHVS, FQNEAQ. Trimming removed 2 bases at V and 7 bases at J, with 12 bases between. This CDR3 is built from 14 residues. Here the CDR3 reads CASSLSTGTNEQFF. As DNA, the CDR3 is TGTGCCAGCAGCTTATCAACCGGGACTAATGAGCAGTTCTTC.

The CDR3, as DNA: TGTGCCACCAGCAGTCCAAGGGGGCCCAACTATGGCTACACCTTC. Translation: CATSSPRGPNYGYTF. The genes are TRBV15 and TRBJ1-2, with 7 bases aligning to TRBD1. The length of the CDR3 is 15 residues. The V gene's germline CDR1 is LNHNV and CDR2 YYDKDF (reference sequence). V gave up 3 bases and J gave up 2 bases; unmatched junction bases: 6.

The V gene is TRBV5-4, the J gene TRBJ2-5, with 7 bases matching TRBD2. With 3 bases clipped from V and 5 bases from J, the junction kept 1 base outside the gene matches. In germline, CDR1 is SGHNT, CDR2 YYREEE (reference sequence). The CDR3 length is 12 residues. The CDR3 loop is CASSWGGETQYF. CDR3 DNA sequence: TGTGCCAGCAGCTGGGGGGGGGAGACCCAGTACTTC.

The chain couples TRBV5-1 to TRBJ2-5; 7 bases fit TRBD2. The CDR3 totals 15 residues. Germline V gives CDR1 SGHRS, CDR2 YFSETQ. The ends lost 1 base at V and 3 bases at J; junction bases unmatched: 6. CDR3 DNA: TGCGCCAGCAGCTTGATCGGCCGGGAGGAAGAGACCCAGTACTTC. The encoded protein is CASSLIGREEETQYF.

This clone was seen once. CDR3 sequence reads: CASSLVDNSPLHF. The CDR3, as DNA: TGTGCCAGCAGCTTGGTCGATAATTCACCCCTCCACTTT. This chain connects TRBV5-6 to TRBJ1-6; D remains unclear. With 0 bases removed from V and 5 bases from J, the gap between germline ends came to 3 bases. CDR3 length equals 13 residues. Per the germline V gene, CDR1 is SGHDT and CDR2 is YYEEEE.

The genes are TRBV9 and TRBJ2-3; 14 nucleotides line up with TRBD2. Trimming removed 0 bases from V and 0 bases from J; junction bases left unmatched: 3. The germline V gene encodes CDR1 SGDLS and CDR2 YYNGEE. The CDR3 is made up of 18 amino acids. Here the CDR3 reads CASSVGTSGGQSTDTQYF. The CDR3 DNA follows: TGTGCCAGCAGCGTAGGGACTAGCGGGGGGCAAAGCACAGATACGCAGTATTTT.

The chain carries TRBV18 and TRBJ2-7, with D possibly TRBD1 on 7 matching bases. The CDR3 extends over 15 amino acids. Trimming cost V 3 bases and J 2 bases, with 14 bases left between them. CDR1 is KGHSH, CDR2 LQKENI, per germline. The CDR3 region has the DNA TGTGCCAGCTCACCGACTAGGGACAGACCCTACGAGCAGTACTTC. It specifies CASSPTRDRPYEQYF.

This chain joins TRBV19 and TRBJ1-3; 7 nucleotides line up with TRBD1. There are 15 residues in the CDR3. Trimming took 3 bases from V and 0 from J; bases not matched to a gene: 2. Germline CDR1 LNHDA, CDR2 SQIVND (reference sequence). CDR3 amino acids: CASSIGTASGNTIYF. CDR3 nucleotide sequence: TGTGCCAGTAGTATCGGGACAGCCTCTGGAAACACCATATATTTT.

The gene calls are TRBV4-3 and TRBJ1-5; D not resolved. Germline V gene data show CDR1 as LGHNA and CDR2 as YSLEER. The CDR3 runs 15 residues. V lost 1 base, J lost 5 bases, and 12 bases lay in between. The CDR3 region has the DNA TGCGCCAGCAGCCAAGTAGTCGGTTTCGATCAGCCCCAGCATTTT. It specifies CASSQVVGFDQPQHF.

The V and J genes are TRBV4-1 and TRBJ2-1, with TRBD1 matching over 9 bases. V was clipped by 3 bases and J by 8 bases; unmatched bases: 8. This CDR3 contains 15 residues. From germline, CDR1 is MGHRA and CDR2 YSYEKL. The CDR3 nucleotides read TGCGCCAGCAGCCAGGGGACAGGGAGTTTGGATGAGCAGTTCTTC. This encodes CASSQGTGSLDEQFF.

The chain recombines TRBV28 with TRBJ1-5; D unclear. Deletions cut 1 base from V and 7 bases from J, with 11 bases between. The CDR3 extends over 14 amino acids. CDR1 and CDR2 (germline): MDHEN, SYDVKM. The CDR3 region is CASSLSGNRQPQHF. CDR3 in DNA: TGTGCCAGCAGTTTATCGGGGAATAGGCAGCCCCAGCATTTT.